Shown below are 22 T cell receptor beta chains from a single sample sequenced in a study of CD8 T cells in ankylosing spondylitis. TCRdb reanalysed the 5' RACE reads using MiXCR and keeps one entry per CDR3 protein. Of approximately 300,000 distinct CDR3 sequences in the sample, about 20% were seen once. Sequences were obtained from blood, either unsorted or a sorted T cell fraction (not recorded which). The source of these receptors is a female donor with ankylosing spondylitis or in good health (not recorded which).

At least ten counts were recorded for this clonotype. The V and J genes are TRBV5-1 and TRBJ2-7, with D hard to call. Trimming cost V 0 bases and J 5 bases, with 12 bases left between them. The CDR3 contains 14 residues. Germline-derived CDR1 and CDR2 are SGHRS and YFSETQ. The CDR3 DNA sequence: TGCGCCAGCAGCTTGGAGGTAGTGACAAACGAGCAGTACTTC. Translating gives CASSLEVVTNEQYF.

There are a few counts of this clonotype. The CDR3 nucleotides read TGCAGTGCTAGCGTTCCTGGAGGTGATACGCAGTATTTT. This sequence encodes CSASVPGGDTQYF. The J gene is TRBJ2-3, the V gene TRBV20-1; a possible D gene is TRBD2 (5 bases). The V and J ends lost 3 bases and 6 bases respectively, with 13 bases between them. Germline values: CDR1 DFQATT, CDR2 SNEGSKA (reference sequence). The CDR3 has 13 amino acids.

This rearrangement joins TRBV7-2 to TRBJ2-7, with 7 bases fitting TRBD1. The V gene's germline CDR1 is SGHTA and CDR2 FQGNSA. V shed 0 bases and J 2 bases; nucleotides not matched to a gene: 1. The CDR3 covers 14 residues. The CDR3 here is CASSLATGTYEQYF. CDR3 DNA sequence: TGTGCCAGCAGCTTAGCGACAGGGACCTACGAGCAGTACTTC.

This clonotype appeared many times. The chain joins TRBV4-3 to TRBJ1-4, with D uncertain. CDR1 is LGHNA and CDR2 is YSLEER in the germline V gene. This CDR3 spans 13 amino acids. V lost 0 bases to trimming and J lost 10 bases, with 9 bases between them. In nucleotides, the CDR3 is TGCGCCAGCAGCCAAGATTACTACGGAAAACTGTTTTTT. This codes for CASSQDYYGKLFF.

This clonotype was seen ten or more times. The chain is built from TRBV6-6 and TRBJ1-2; no reliable D call. The CDR3 is 13 amino acids. The V and J ends lost 0 bases and 14 bases respectively, with 16 bases between them. The germline V gene has CDR1 MNHNY and CDR2 SVGAGI (reference sequence). The CDR3 coding sequence is TGTGCCAGCAGTTACTCTACGCCGTTTTCTGGAACCTTC. Amino acids: CASSYSTPFSGTF.

This sequence joins TRBV29-1 and TRBJ1-2; 7 bases line up with TRBD1. Unmatched junction bases numbered 10, after V lost 5 bases and J lost 4 bases. From germline, CDR1 is SQVTM and CDR2 ANQGSEA. The CDR3 consists of 14 residues. The CDR3 DNA reads TGCAGCGTTCTAGCCGACAGGGACGGCTATGGCTACACCTTC. This encodes CSVLADRDGYGYTF. Looking up the rest from reference TRBV29-1 and TRBJ1-2 gives the full variable domain: SAVISQKPSRDICQRGTSLTIQCQVDSQVTMMFWYRQQPGQSLTLIATANQGSEATYESGFVIDKFPISRPNLTFSTLTVSNMSPEDSSIYLCSVLADRDGYGYTFGSGTRLTVV.

A few counts support this clonotype. CDR3 sequence: CSASPGTGLTGELFF. The CDR3 DNA sequence: TGCAGTGCTAGTCCCGGGACAGGACTCACCGGGGAGCTGTTTTTT. This rearrangement joins TRBV20-1 to TRBJ2-2; 8 nucleotides match TRBD1. CDR1 and CDR2 from the germline V gene are DFQATT and SNEGSKA (reference sequence). There are 15 residues in the CDR3. V was pared by 3 bases and J by 4 bases, with 7 bases of the junction left unmatched.

This chain joins TRBV4-3 and TRBJ2-2; D may be TRBD1 or TRBD2 (5 bases each). From germline, CDR1 is LGHNA and CDR2 YSLEER. There are 16 residues in the CDR3. V was shortened by 2 bases and J by 4 bases, with 14 bases between the two germline ends. This CDR3 is CASSQHVRAGTGELFF. The CDR3 DNA reads as TGCGCCAGCAGCCAACACGTCAGGGCGGGCACCGGGGAGCTGTTTTTT.

The table lists this clonotype with a count of one. The chain combines TRBV15 with TRBJ2-1; D call uncertain. V was pared by 1 base and J by 0 bases, with 10 bases between. CDR1 is LNHNV, CDR2 YYDKDF, per germline (reference sequence). This CDR3 comprises 16 residues. The CDR3 DNA sequence: TGTGCCACCAGCAGAGTTAGCCCGAGCTCCTACAATGAGCAGTTCTTC. This sequence encodes CATSRVSPSSYNEQFF.

CDR3 region: CASSVGGDSYGKLFF. CDR3 nucleotides: TGTGCCAGCAGCGTAGGAGGGGATTCGTACGGAAAACTGTTTTTT. The J gene is TRBJ1-4, the V gene TRBV9; D is perhaps TRBD1 (5 bases). The CDR3 contains 15 residues. Trimming pared 0 bases from V and 10 bases from J, leaving 16 bases between. Germline V gene data show CDR1 as SGDLS and CDR2 as YYNGEE.

This clonotype was detected many times. V and J are TRBV29-1 and TRBJ1-2, with 7 positions matching TRBD1. The ends lost 7 bases at V and 8 bases at J; junction bases unmatched: 7. Germline values: CDR1 SQVTM, CDR2 ANQGSEA. The CDR3 contains 11 residues. For the CDR3, the DNA is TGCAGCGCCCAGACAGGGATCGGCTACACCTTC. Translating gives CSAQTGIGYTF.

The CDR3 DNA reads as TGTGCCCGGATGACAGGTCCCACTGAAGCTTTCTTT. It yields the protein CARMTGPTEAFF. The genes are TRBV30 and TRBJ1-1, with D perhaps matching TRBD1 (6 bases). Deletions cut 8 bases from V and 4 bases from J, with 14 bases between. This CDR3 spans 12 amino acids. Germline V gene data show CDR1 as GTSNPN and CDR2 as SVGIG (reference sequence).

This clonotype was counted only a few times. The chain carries TRBV18 and TRBJ1-3, with 7 bases lining up with TRBD1. This CDR3 is built from 15 residues. Per germline, CDR1 KGHSH and CDR2 LQKENI. The V gene end was trimmed by 3 bases and the J gene end by 1 base; junction bases not matched to a gene: 3. The CDR3 loop reads CASSPGQRSGNTIYF. CDR3 coding DNA: TGTGCCAGCTCACCGGGACAGCGTTCTGGAAACACCATATATTTT. Using reference TRBV18 and TRBJ1-3 for the parts outside the CDR3, the full variable domain is NAGVMQNPRHLVRRRGQEARLRCSPMKGHSHVYWYRQLPEEGLKFMVYLQKENIIDESGMPKERFSAEFPKEGPSILRIQQVVRGDSAAYFCASSPGQRSGNTIYFGEGSWLTVV.

The genes are TRBV7-9 and TRBJ2-7, with D uncertain. V shed 5 bases and J shed 3 bases, with 20 bases lying between them. This CDR3 is built from 16 residues. CDR1 and CDR2 from the germline V gene are SEHNR and FQNEAQ (reference sequence). The CDR3 is CASSRNLEFTDYEQYF. The CDR3 region has the DNA TGTGCCAGCAGCCGAAATCTTGAGTTTACAGACTACGAGCAGTACTTC.

The chain links TRBV13 to TRBJ2-1; the D gene is possibly TRBD1 (6 bases). V gave up 2 bases and J gave up 6 bases, with 17 bases separating them. The CDR3 has 16 amino acids. CDR1 PRHDT and CDR2 FYEKMQ come from the germline V gene (reference sequence). CDR3 protein: CASSLKQGVIPNEQFF. CDR3 nucleotides: TGTGCCAGCAGCTTAAAACAGGGTGTTATCCCCAATGAGCAGTTCTTC.

The V and J genes are TRBV12-3 or TRBV12-4 and TRBJ1-2; D is unclear. Trimming took 3 bases from V and 4 from J, leaving 6 bases between them. The CDR3 extends over 12 amino acids. This CDR3 reads CASSFRTYGYTF. The CDR3 region has the DNA TGTGCCAGCAGTTTCCGTACCTATGGCTACACCTTC.

Points on this clonotype: This may come from a read error, since a much larger clone is one base off. This CDR3 is CCAAGTSGVTDTQYF. CDR3 in DNA: TGCTGTGCCGCCGGGACTAGCGGCGTCACAGATACGCAGTATTTT. The rearrangement uses TRBV20-1 and TRBJ2-3; 11 bases agree with TRBD2. This CDR3 has 15 amino acids. The germline V gene has CDR1 DFQATT and CDR2 SNEGSKA (reference sequence).

A few counts support this clonotype. The J gene is TRBJ2-1, the V gene TRBV5-6; TRBD2 aligns across 8 bases. After removal of 3 bases from V and 2 bases from J, the junction contained 10 bases not matched to a gene. Germline assignment: CDR1 SGHDT and CDR2 YYEEEE. There are 17 residues in the CDR3. The CDR3: CASSSRPVGLAYNEQFF. In DNA form, the CDR3 reads TGTGCCAGCAGCTCTCGCCCCGTGGGACTAGCCTACAATGAGCAGTTCTTC.

This clonotype was detected a few times. The rearrangement joins TRBV4-3 to TRBJ1-1; tentatively, D is TRBD1 (5 bases). V was pared by 8 bases and J by 2 bases, with 9 bases between. The CDR3 extends over 12 amino acids. Germline V gene lookup returns CDR1 LGHNA and CDR2 YSLEER. The CDR3 loop reads CASWGSNTEAFF. CDR3 bases: TGCGCCAGCTGGGGGTCTAACACTGAAGCTTTCTTT.

This clonotype was seen a few times. The genes are TRBV12-3 or TRBV12-4 and TRBJ1-2; the match to TRBD1 covers 8 bases. V was pared by 1 base and J by 6 bases, with 7 bases of the junction left unmatched. The CDR3 sequence is 15 residues long. The CDR3, as DNA: TGTGCCAGCAGTTTAGTATCGGGACAGGTGGATGGCTACACCTTC. As protein: CASSLVSGQVDGYTF.

This clonotype was recorded a few times. The V gene is TRBV20-1, the J gene TRBJ1-6; the D is unclear. CDR1 is DFQATT, CDR2 SNEGSKA, per germline (reference sequence). The CDR3 has 13 residues. V lost 0 bases and J lost 7, with 7 bases in between. CDR3 loop: CSAREAWNSPLHF. The CDR3 coding sequence is TGCAGTGCTAGAGAGGCCTGGAATTCACCCCTCCACTTT.

This clonotype has just a few counts. This chain links TRBV10-3 with TRBJ1-2, with D uncertain. V was pared by 2 bases and J by 6 bases, with 7 bases between. From germline, CDR1 is ENHRY and CDR2 SYGVKD. The CDR3 runs to 12 residues. As DNA, the CDR3 is TGTGCCATCAGTGAGACATTAAATGGCTACACCTTC. It is translated as CAISETLNGYTF.